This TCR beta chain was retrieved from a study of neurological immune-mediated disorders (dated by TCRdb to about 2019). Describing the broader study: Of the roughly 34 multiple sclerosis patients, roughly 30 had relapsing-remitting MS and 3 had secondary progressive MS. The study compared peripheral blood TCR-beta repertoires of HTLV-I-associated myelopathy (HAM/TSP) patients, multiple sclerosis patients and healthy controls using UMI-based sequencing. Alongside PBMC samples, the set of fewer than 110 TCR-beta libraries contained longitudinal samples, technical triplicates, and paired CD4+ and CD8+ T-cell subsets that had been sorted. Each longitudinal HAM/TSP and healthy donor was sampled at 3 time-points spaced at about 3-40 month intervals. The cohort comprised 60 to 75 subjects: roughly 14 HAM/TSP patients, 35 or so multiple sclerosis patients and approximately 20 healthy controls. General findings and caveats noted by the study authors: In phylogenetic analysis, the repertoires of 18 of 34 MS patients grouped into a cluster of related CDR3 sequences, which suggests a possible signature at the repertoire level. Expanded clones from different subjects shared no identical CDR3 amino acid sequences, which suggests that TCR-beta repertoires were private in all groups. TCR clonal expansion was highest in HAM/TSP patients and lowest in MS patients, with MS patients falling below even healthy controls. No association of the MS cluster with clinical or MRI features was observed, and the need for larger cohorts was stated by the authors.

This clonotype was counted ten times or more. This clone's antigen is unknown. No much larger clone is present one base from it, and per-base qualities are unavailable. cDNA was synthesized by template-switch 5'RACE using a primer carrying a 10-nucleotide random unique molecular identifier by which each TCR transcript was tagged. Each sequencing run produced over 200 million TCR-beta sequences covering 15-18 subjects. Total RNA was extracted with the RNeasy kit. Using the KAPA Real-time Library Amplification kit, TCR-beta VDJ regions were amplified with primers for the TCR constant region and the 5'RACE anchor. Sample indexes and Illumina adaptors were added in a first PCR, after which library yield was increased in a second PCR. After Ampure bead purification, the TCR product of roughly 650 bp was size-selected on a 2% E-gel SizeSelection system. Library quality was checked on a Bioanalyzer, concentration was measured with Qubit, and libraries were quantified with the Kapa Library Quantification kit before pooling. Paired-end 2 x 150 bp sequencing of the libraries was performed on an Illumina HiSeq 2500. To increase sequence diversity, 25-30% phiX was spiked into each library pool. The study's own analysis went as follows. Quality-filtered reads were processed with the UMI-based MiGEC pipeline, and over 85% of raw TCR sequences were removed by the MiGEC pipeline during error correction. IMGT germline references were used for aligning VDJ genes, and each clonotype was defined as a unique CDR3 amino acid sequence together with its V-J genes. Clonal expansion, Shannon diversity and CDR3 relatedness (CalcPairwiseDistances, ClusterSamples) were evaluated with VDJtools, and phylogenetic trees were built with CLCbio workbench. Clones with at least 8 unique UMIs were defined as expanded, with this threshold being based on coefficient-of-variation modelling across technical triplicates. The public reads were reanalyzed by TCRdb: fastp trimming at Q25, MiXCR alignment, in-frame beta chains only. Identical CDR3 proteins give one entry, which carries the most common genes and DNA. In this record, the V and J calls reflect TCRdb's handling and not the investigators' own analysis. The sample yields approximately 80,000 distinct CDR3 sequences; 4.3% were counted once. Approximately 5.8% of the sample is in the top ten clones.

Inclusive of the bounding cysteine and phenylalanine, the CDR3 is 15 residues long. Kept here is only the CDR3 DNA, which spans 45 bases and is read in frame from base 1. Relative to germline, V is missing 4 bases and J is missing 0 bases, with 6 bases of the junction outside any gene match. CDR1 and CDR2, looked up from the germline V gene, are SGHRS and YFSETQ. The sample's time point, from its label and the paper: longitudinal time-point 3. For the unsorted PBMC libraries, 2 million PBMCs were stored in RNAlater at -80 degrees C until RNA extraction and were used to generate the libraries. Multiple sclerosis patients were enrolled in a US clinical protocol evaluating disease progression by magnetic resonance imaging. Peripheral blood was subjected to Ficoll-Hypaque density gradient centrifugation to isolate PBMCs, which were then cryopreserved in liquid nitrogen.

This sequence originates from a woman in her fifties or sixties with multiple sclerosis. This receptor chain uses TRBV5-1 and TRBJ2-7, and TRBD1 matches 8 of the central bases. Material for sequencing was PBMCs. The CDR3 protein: CASSTTGALSYEQYF. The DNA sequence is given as TGCGCCAGCAGCACGACAGGGGCCCTCTCCTACGAGCAGTACTTC.